This TCR beta chain was sequenced for a study of beta chain features in type 1 diabetes. Overall study context: No age, gender or cell yield differences were seen between patients and healthy donors.

In regard to this clone: Antigen specificity is unknown.

V was cut by 7 bases and J by 5 bases, with 15 bases left in between. The CDR3 loop spans 13 amino acids. Per germline, CDR1 SNHLY and CDR2 FYNNEI. The sequenced template was cDNA made from the entire isolated RNA. Some clones are missing from TCRdb's copy, which holds only in-frame ones; the method was immunoSEQ multiplex PCR. In the table there are 850,000 to 900,000 clones, about a sixth of which are singletons. Stem cell-like memory, regulatory, central memory and naive CD4+ cells were sorted via CD45RO/CCR7/CD25/CD127/CD95/CD27. Study conclusions and caveats: Researchers caution that PCR might favor shorter templates, equally among patients and controls. Shorter TCRB CDR3s, moderately but significantly so, marked every one of the four CD4+ subsets in Type 1 diabetes patients.

This receptor was obtained from a woman aged 18-29 years in good health. Sample: naive CD4+ T cells from blood. This chain links TRBV2 with TRBJ2-7; D call uncertain. CDR3 in DNA: TGTGCCAGCATAATCCGCGCGAGGAACGAGCAGTACTTC. This translates into CASIIRARNEQYF.